A single sample gave rise to the 16 T cell receptor beta chains below, sequenced in a study of shared clonotypes between healthy human individuals. The protocol was immunoSEQ multiplex PCR, while the TCRdb copy is restricted to in-frame clones and leaves out a portion. The sample includes around 1.1 million clones, 70% to 80% of them seen just once. The material sequenced was memory CD4+ T cells from PBMCs. The subset denotes: CD45RA-negative fraction. These TCRs come from a man aged 18 to 35 in good health. Some clones in this sample may be carry-over from other donors' samples.

The chain is built from TRBV5-1 and TRBJ2-2, with D hard to call. CDR3 length equals 14 residues. Trimming left V 9 bases short and J 1 base short, with 13 bases between. Germline lookup yields CDR1 SGHRS and CDR2 YFSETQ. The CDR3 region has the DNA TGCGCCACCAGGCTCCTCTGGAACACCGGGGAGCTGTTTTTT. As protein: CATRLLWNTGELFF.

The genes are TRBV14 and TRBJ2-7; TRBD1 matches at 9 bases. J lost 4 bases, V lost 5 bases, and 12 bases had no gene match. CDR1 and CDR2 (germline): SGHDN, FVKESK. The length of the CDR3 is 16 residues. The CDR3, as DNA: TGTGCCAGCAGCTCCCGGGACAGGGCTAGTCTATACGAGCAGTACTTC. Its protein is CASSSRDRASLYEQYF.

This clone was detected once. The chain has TRBV7-3 and TRBJ2-1, with 7 positions matching TRBD2. Germline CDR1 reads SGHTA; CDR2 reads FQGTGA. The CDR3 contains 14 residues. J gave up 7 bases and V 1 base, and 4 bases lay outside the gene matches. CDR3 loop: CASSLRLAMNEQFF. The DNA for the CDR3 is TGTGCCAGCAGCTTAAGACTAGCTATGAATGAGCAGTTCTTC.

The V gene is TRBV28, the J gene TRBJ1-5; D unclear. V lost 5 bases, J lost 1 base, and 21 bases lay in between. Germline V gives CDR1 MDHEN, CDR2 SYDVKM. The CDR3 has 18 residues. The CDR3, as DNA: TGTGCCAGCAGTCCAGGAGTCCGGAGGCCGGGGAGCAATCAGCCCCAGCATTTT. It encodes CASSPGVRRPGSNQPQHF. The whole variable domain, filled in from reference TRBV28 and TRBJ1-5, reads DVKVTQSSRYLVKRTGEKVFLECVQDMDHENMFWYRQDPGLGLRLIYFSYDVKMKEKGDIPEGYSVSREKKERFSLILESASTNQTSMYLCASSPGVRRPGSNQPQHFGDGTRLSIL.

The chain joins TRBV5-5 to TRBJ2-1; D is perhaps TRBD2 (6 bases). Trimming removed 0 bases from V and 9 bases from J, with 10 bases in between. Germline assignment: CDR1 SGHKS and CDR2 YYEKEE (reference sequence). This CDR3 has 13 residues. The CDR3 coding sequence is TGTGCCAGCAGCTTGGACAGGCGGGGTGAGCAGTTCTTC. It encodes CASSLDRRGEQFF.

The CDR3 nucleotides are TGTGCCAGCGGACGGCGACCTGAATCGGGTGAGCAGTTCTTC. Translation: CASGRRPESGEQFF. The genes are TRBV9 and TRBJ2-1, with no clear D. Germline CDR1 SGDLS, CDR2 YYNGEE. V lost 7 bases and J lost 9, with 20 bases in between. The CDR3 sequence is 14 residues long.

J is TRBJ2-7 and V is TRBV5-3, with 7 bases identical to TRBD1. TRBV5-3 qualifies as an ORF whose function is uncertain. V was pared by 4 bases and J by 3 bases, with 4 bases of the junction left unmatched. The CDR3 spans 13 residues. The CDR3 here is CARSKTGSYEQYF. CDR3 DNA: TGTGCCAGAAGCAAGACAGGGAGCTACGAGCAGTACTTC.

This chain links TRBV11-2 with TRBJ1-1; D possibly corresponds to TRBD1 (5 bases). The CDR3 sequence is 14 residues long. In germline, CDR1 is SGHAT, CDR2 FQNNGV. The V gene lost 2 bases and the J gene lost 3 bases, with 10 bases spanning the gap. The CDR3 coding sequence is TGTGCCAGCAGCTTACCAGGGTGGGACACTGAAGCTTTCTTT. Its protein is CASSLPGWDTEAFF.

This sequence joins TRBV2 and TRBJ2-4; maybe TRBD1 (7 bases). The CDR3 covers 12 residues. CDR1 is SNHLY and CDR2 is FYNNEI in the germline V gene. Trimming took 8 bases from V and 11 from J, leaving 16 bases between them. As DNA, the CDR3 is TGTGCCAGCGGGGGGTGGACAGGCCTTCAGTACTTC. Translated: CASGGWTGLQYF.

Concerning this clone itself: The sample has other DNA sequences that encode this CDR3 too. The rearrangement links TRBV28 to TRBJ2-3, with no clear D. With 2 bases removed from V and 0 bases from J, the gap between germline ends came to 6 bases. The CDR3 length is 14 residues. Germline V gene data show CDR1 as MDHEN and CDR2 as SYDVKM. CDR3: CASSLGASTDTQYF. The CDR3 DNA follows: TGTGCCAGCAGTTTAGGAGCTAGCACAGATACGCAGTATTTT.

The chain recombines TRBV5-1 with TRBJ2-7, with D tentatively TRBD1 (6 bases). The V end was cut by 4 bases, the J end by 2 bases, with 10 bases between. CDR1 and CDR2 (germline): SGHRS, YFSETQ. This CDR3 is 13 amino acids long. This CDR3 reads CASSVTGTYEQYF. CDR3 sequence (DNA): TGCGCCAGCAGCGTGACAGGAACCTACGAGCAGTACTTC.

The chain has TRBV30 and TRBJ1-1, with no clear D. The CDR3 is made up of 12 amino acids. V lost 3 bases and J lost 4, with 9 bases in between. Germline V gives CDR1 GTSNPN, CDR2 SVGIG (reference sequence). In DNA form, the CDR3 reads TGTGCCTGGAGGGGTTGGGGCACTGAAGCTTTCTTT. Protein sequence: CAWRGWGTEAFF. The full variable domain, its missing parts supplied by reference TRBV30 and TRBJ1-1, is SQTIHQWPATLVQPVGSPLSLECTVEGTSNPNLYWYRQAAGRGLQLLFYSVGIGQISSEVPQNLSASRPQDRQFILSSKKLLLSDSGFYLCAWRGWGTEAFFGQGTRLTVV.

The sample holds a few counts of this clone. The junction differs from germline at one of its ends, possibly a read error. The gene calls are TRBV5-1 and TRBJ2-3; 9 bases fit TRBD2. Per the germline V gene, CDR1 is SGHRS and CDR2 is YFSETQ. The CDR3 totals 16 residues. The CDR3 is CASSFFISGSTDTQYF. CDR3 coding DNA: TGCGCCAGCAGCTTCTTTATTAGCGGGAGCACCGATACGCAGTATTTT. Filled out from reference TRBV5-1 and TRBJ2-3, the complete variable domain reads KAGVTQTPRYLIKTRGQQVTLSCSPISGHRSVSWYQQTPGQGLQFLFEYFSETQRNKGNFPGRFSGRQFSNSRSEMNVSTLELGDSALYLCASSFFISGSTDTQYFGPGTRLTVL.

V gene TRBV18 combines with J gene TRBJ2-1; 10 bases fit TRBD2. This CDR3 is 15 amino acids long. CDR1 is KGHSH, CDR2 LQKENI, per germline. The V gene end was trimmed by 2 bases and the J gene end by 7 bases; junction bases not matched to a gene: 5. For the CDR3, the DNA is TGTGCCAGCTCACCAGCTAGCGGGAGCTCAAATGAGCAGTTCTTC. It encodes CASSPASGSSNEQFF.

V and J are TRBV28 and TRBJ2-1, with 15 positions matching TRBD2. Germline CDR1 and CDR2: MDHEN and SYDVKM. Germline trimming cut 6 bases from V and 5 bases from J; bases unmatched to any gene: 8. This CDR3 has 17 residues. In DNA form, the CDR3 reads TGTGCCAGCAGCCCTGGACTAGCGGGAGGGTATAACAATGAGCAGTTCTTC. This sequence encodes CASSPGLAGGYNNEQFF.

The rearrangement uses TRBV5-1 and TRBJ2-5; 9 nucleotides line up with TRBD2. Germline CDR1 SGHRS, CDR2 YFSETQ. After removal of 4 bases from V and 5 bases from J, the junction contained 6 bases not matched to a gene. The CDR3 extends over 14 amino acids. As DNA, the CDR3 is TGCGCCAGCAGCCAAGTAGCGGGAGAGGAGACCCAGTACTTC. This translates into CASSQVAGEETQYF.